This T cell receptor beta chain was sequenced for a study of blood T cell repertoires in COVID-19. About the study: Acute and convalescent COVID-19 samples came from the United States, Italy and Spain. Sources were T cells, B-cell-depleted T cells, or PBMCs; the material itself was cDNA or gDNA.

Germline assignment: CDR1 LGHDT and CDR2 YNNKEL (reference sequence). There are 12 residues in the CDR3. J lost 6 bases, V lost 7 bases, and 3 bases had no gene match. As originally analysed: Amplifying reference gene primers gave estimates of nucleated cell counts. The repertoire was sequenced with immunoSEQ multiplex PCR; TCRdb's copy has only in-frame clones and lacks some. V and J calls and clone size are given by that table; D and trimming were obtained from the DNA. The repertoire includes 63,000 or so clones, under 90% of them detected once, and approximately 1.5% sits in the top ten. The TCR originated in a man aged 60-69 years with acute or convalescent COVID-19. The chain combines TRBV3-1 (or the pseudogene TRBV3-2) with TRBJ1-2; TRBD1 agrees at 9 bases. The specimen sequenced was peripheral blood. CDR3 coding DNA: TGTGCCAGCAAACAGGGGGCGGATGGCTACACCTTC. Residues: CASKQGADGYTF.